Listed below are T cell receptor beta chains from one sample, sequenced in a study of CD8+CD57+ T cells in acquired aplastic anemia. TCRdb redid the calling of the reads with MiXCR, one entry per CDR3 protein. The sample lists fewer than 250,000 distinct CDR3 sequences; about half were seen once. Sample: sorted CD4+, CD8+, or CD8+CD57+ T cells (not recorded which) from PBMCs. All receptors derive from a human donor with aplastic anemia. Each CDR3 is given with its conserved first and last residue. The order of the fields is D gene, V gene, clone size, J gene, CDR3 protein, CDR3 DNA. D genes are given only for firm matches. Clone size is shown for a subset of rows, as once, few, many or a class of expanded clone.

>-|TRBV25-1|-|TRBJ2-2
CASSDTPQGPQGCANTGELFF
TGTGCCAGCAGTGATACTCCACAGGGTCCCCAGGGCTGTGCGAACACCGGGGAGCTGTTTTTT
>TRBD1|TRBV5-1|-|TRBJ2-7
CASSRRTGGSYEQYF
TGTGCCAGCAGTCGTCGGACAGGGGGCTCCTACGAGCAGTACTTC
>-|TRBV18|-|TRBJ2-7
CASSPEPGGMGYEQYF
TGTGCCAGCTCGCCCGAACCAGGAGGGATGGGCTACGAGCAGTACTTC
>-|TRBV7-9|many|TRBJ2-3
CASSLSSTNTQYF
TGTGCCAGCAGCTTATCCTCGACAAATACGCAGTATTTT
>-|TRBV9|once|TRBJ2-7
CASSLGKSYEQYF
TGTGCCAGCAGCCTAGGGAAGAGCTACGAGCAGTACTTC
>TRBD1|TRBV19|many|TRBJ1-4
CASSMLSTGEGEKLFF
TGTGCCAGTAGTATGTTGTCGACAGGGGAAGGTGAAAAACTGTTTTTT
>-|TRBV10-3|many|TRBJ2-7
CAITQAGREQYF
TGTGCCATCACCCAGGCAGGGCGCGAGCAGTACTTC
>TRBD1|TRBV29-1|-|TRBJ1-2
CSVEDLGTGDYGYTF
TGCAGCGTTGAAGATCTGGGGACAGGTGATTATGGCTACACCTTC
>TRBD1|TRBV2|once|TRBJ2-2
CASSPGTGRELFF
TGTGCCAGCAGTCCCGGGACAGGTAGGGAGCTGTTTTTT
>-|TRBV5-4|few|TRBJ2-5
CASSLRTDQETQYF
TGTGCCAGCAGCTTGCGGACAGACCAAGAGACCCAGTACTTC
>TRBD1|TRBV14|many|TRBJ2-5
CASSRFRQGEETQYF
TGTGCCAGCAGCCGCTTCCGACAGGGGGAAGAGACCCAGTACTTC
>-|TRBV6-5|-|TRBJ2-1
CASSYGLPPVNEQFF
TGTGCCAGCAGTTACGGCCTCCCGCCGGTCAATGAGCAGTTCTTC